These 15 T cell receptor beta chains came from one sample sequenced in a study of T-cell memory formation after mild COVID-19. TCRdb independently ran MiXCR on the 5' RACE reads; one entry per CDR3 protein. The repertoire holds approximately 100,000 distinct CDR3 sequences, with roughly 12% as singletons. The source material was PBMCs or a T cell subset sorted from them (not recorded which). Source of these receptors: an adult woman who had mild COVID-19 (a few samples of this study predate the infection). Cell type and time point are not known.

The chain links TRBV6-4 to TRBJ2-2; D ambiguous. The CDR3 is 13 amino acids. Trimming took off 4 bases at V and 2 bases at J, with 5 bases between the two ends. Per germline, CDR1 MRHNA and CDR2 SNTAGT. This chain's CDR3 is CASSGSNTGELFF. The CDR3 DNA sequence: TGTGCCAGCAGTGGGTCCAACACCGGGGAGCTGTTTTTT.

The sample holds many counts of this clonotype. The chain recombines TRBV7-9 with TRBJ2-5; 9 bases are shared with TRBD1. Trimming cost V 3 bases and J 4 bases; bases outside gene matches: 6. Germline CDR1 and CDR2: SEHNR and FQNEAQ (reference sequence). The CDR3 is 15 amino acids. CDR3 sequence reads: CASSFGQGLLETQYF. In nucleotides, the CDR3 is TGTGCCAGCAGCTTTGGACAGGGGTTGCTAGAGACCCAGTACTTC.

This clonotype was detected a few times. The genes are TRBV7-9 and TRBJ2-5; the D is unclear. Deletions cut 6 bases from V and 5 bases from J, with 10 bases between. The CDR3 has 12 residues. Germline V gene data show CDR1 as SEHNR and CDR2 as FQNEAQ (reference sequence). The CDR3 nucleotides read TGTGCCAGCAGATTGGACGCGGAGACCCAGTACTTC. This gives the protein CASRLDAETQYF.

The rearrangement joins TRBV14 to TRBJ2-2, with 8 bases aligning to TRBD1. The V and J ends lost 0 bases and 3 bases, in that order; junction bases with no gene match: 3. Germline CDR1 SGHDN, CDR2 FVKESK. This CDR3 has 16 amino acids. CDR3 residues: CASSQDQTGDTGELFF. For the CDR3, the DNA is TGTGCCAGCAGCCAAGACCAGACAGGGGACACCGGGGAGCTGTTTTTT.

This chain joins TRBV7-3 and TRBJ2-7; TRBD1 aligns across 9 bases. CDR1 and CDR2 from the germline V gene are SGHTA and FQGTGA. Trimming at V came to 6 bases and at J to 9 bases, leaving 12 bases not matched to a gene. The CDR3 length is 14 residues. The CDR3 DNA sequence: TGTGCCAGCAGTGCGACCGGGACAGGGTCGGTGCAGTACTTC. Its protein product is CASSATGTGSVQYF.

This clonotype was picked up a small number of times. The V and J genes are TRBV12-3 or TRBV12-4 and TRBJ1-5, with a weak D call TRBD1 (6 bases). The CDR3 has 16 amino acids. Trimming stripped 5 bases from V and 4 bases from J, with 18 bases between. CDR3 in DNA: TGTGCCAGCAGTCCGAGCGGGTGGGGGCAGAATCAGCCCCAGCATTTT. This sequence encodes CASSPSGWGQNQPQHF.

The V and J genes are TRBV6-6 and TRBJ1-2; maybe TRBD1 (6 bases). This CDR3 spans 14 amino acids. V was cut by 4 bases and J by 1 base, with 10 bases left in between. CDR1 is MNHNY and CDR2 is SVGAGI in the germline V gene (reference sequence). DNA of the CDR3: TGTGCCAGCAGTTCGGACAGCCGTAACTATGGCTACACCTTC. Its translation is CASSSDSRNYGYTF.

The V call is TRBV4-3, the J call TRBJ1-2; 10 positions match TRBD1. Losses at the gene ends were 5 bases for V and 3 bases for J; bases not matched to a gene: 3. Germline loops: CDR1 LGHNA, CDR2 YSLEER. This CDR3 has 14 amino acids. The CDR3 DNA sequence: TGCGCCAGCAGCGCGGGGACAGGGGACTATGGCTACACCTTC. The encoded protein is CASSAGTGDYGYTF.

This clonotype has more than one count but fewer than ten. The chain has TRBV2 and TRBJ1-2; D gene uncertain. Deletions cut 8 bases from V and 1 base from J, with 8 bases between. The CDR3 covers 12 residues. Germline values: CDR1 SNHLY, CDR2 FYNNEI. The CDR3 loop reads CASVGINYGYTF. In DNA, the CDR3 is TGTGCCAGCGTGGGGATTAACTATGGCTACACCTTC.

The V and J genes are TRBV15 and TRBJ2-7, with a possible D match to TRBD2 (5 bases). The germline gives CDR1 LNHNV, CDR2 YYDKDF (reference sequence). V lost 0 bases and J lost 0, with 9 bases in between. CDR3 length: 15 residues. The CDR3 sequence: CATSRDGGGSYEQYF. The DNA of the CDR3 is TGTGCCACCAGCAGAGATGGAGGAGGCTCCTACGAGCAGTACTTC.

This clonotype showed up just a few times. The chain combines TRBV6-2 or TRBV6-3 with TRBJ2-1; 7 nucleotides line up with TRBD2. Germline values: CDR1 MNHEY, CDR2 SVGEGT. V was pared by 3 bases and J by 5 bases, with 13 bases of the junction left unmatched. CDR3 length: 17 residues. The DNA of the CDR3 is TGTGCCAGCAGTTATCCTCTTGGGGGAGGGATAGACAATGAGCAGTTCTTC. Residues: CASSYPLGGGIDNEQFF.

This clonotype was observed a handful of times. V usage is TRBV19 and J usage is TRBJ2-3; 15 positions match TRBD2. CDR3 size: 21 residues. V lost 4 bases to trimming and J lost 0 bases; unmatched junction nucleotides: 14. CDR1 and CDR2 from the germline V gene are LNHDA and SQIVND (reference sequence). CDR3 sequence reads: CASSRKRTSGGGDTSTDTQYF. CDR3 DNA: TGTGCCAGTAGTAGGAAGAGGACTAGCGGGGGGGGAGATACTAGCACAGATACGCAGTATTTT.

This clonotype was found a few times. V and J are TRBV12-3 or TRBV12-4 and TRBJ1-2; 9 nucleotides align to TRBD1. The trim removed 5 bases at V and 2 bases at J, leaving 9 bases unmatched. This CDR3 region has 16 residues. In DNA form, the CDR3 reads TGTGCCAGCAGTCTCCTCCGGGGACAGGGAAACTATGGCTACACCTTC. Protein product: CASSLLRGQGNYGYTF.

This clonotype showed up just a few times. The chain couples TRBV4-2 to TRBJ2-3, with D perhaps TRBD1 (5 bases). Between the trimmed V and J ends, which lost 6 bases and 2 bases, there was a span of 9 bases. This CDR3 has 13 amino acids. Germline V CDR1 and CDR2: LGHNA, YNFKEQ. The CDR3 sequence is CASRGRDTDTQYF. In nucleotides, the CDR3 is TGTGCCAGCAGGGGCAGGGACACAGATACGCAGTATTTT.

This chain connects TRBV29-1 to TRBJ2-2; D is undetermined. CDR3 size: 12 residues. CDR1 and CDR2 from the germline V gene are SQVTM and ANQGSEA. V shed 5 bases and J shed 2 bases, with 6 bases lying between them. The CDR3: CSVISNTGELFF. CDR3 DNA sequence: TGCAGCGTTATATCAAACACCGGGGAGCTGTTTTTT.